The present T cell receptor (beta chain) was sequenced within a study of beta chain features in type 1 diabetes. Looking at the study overall: Over all samples combined, about 100,000,000 sorted cells were examined. Study-level points and caveats: Type 1 diabetes patients showed a moderate but significant shortening of TCRB CDR3s in all four CD4+ subsets.

Expressed TCRB transcripts were sequenced after all isolated RNA was converted to cDNA. Libraries were prepared by immunoSEQ multiplex PCR; TCRdb keeps only in-frame clonotypes and omits some of them. This table holds some 400,000 clones, roughly 16% found once. The CDR3 runs 15 residues. Trimming at V came to 3 bases and at J to 3 bases, leaving 6 bases not matched to a gene. The V gene's germline CDR1 is GTSNPN and CDR2 SVGIG (reference sequence). This clone was found a few times. No antigen is known for it. The clonotype originates from a woman in her late teens or twenties in good health. Sequencing was carried out using naive CD4+ T cells from blood. The gene calls are TRBV30 and TRBJ2-3, with 10 positions matching TRBD2. CDR3 amino acids: CAWRASSGRTDTQYF. The DNA for the CDR3 is TGTGCCTGGAGAGCCTCTAGCGGGAGAACAGATACGCAGTATTTT.